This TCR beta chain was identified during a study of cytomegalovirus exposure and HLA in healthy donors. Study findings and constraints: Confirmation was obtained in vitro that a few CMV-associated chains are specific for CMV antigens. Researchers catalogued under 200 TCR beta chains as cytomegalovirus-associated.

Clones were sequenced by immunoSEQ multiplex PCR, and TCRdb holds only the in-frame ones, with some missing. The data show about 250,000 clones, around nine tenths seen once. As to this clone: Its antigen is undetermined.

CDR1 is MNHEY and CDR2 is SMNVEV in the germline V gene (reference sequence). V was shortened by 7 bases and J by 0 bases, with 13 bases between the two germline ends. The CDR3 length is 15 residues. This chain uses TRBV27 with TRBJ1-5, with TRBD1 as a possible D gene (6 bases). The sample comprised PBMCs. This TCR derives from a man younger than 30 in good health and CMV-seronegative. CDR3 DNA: TGTGCCAGCAAGGACGGGACAAATAGCAATCAGCCCCAGCATTTT. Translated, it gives CASKDGTNSNQPQHF.